This T cell receptor (beta chain) comes out of a study of T-cell reconstitution after alpha-beta-depleted transplantation in children. Study-level results: Expanded clones from the graft, numbering several hundred, reportedly supplied alpha-beta T cells about two months after transplant.

For TCRbeta, the library was prepared with unique molecular identifiers. A single record per CDR3 protein comes from TCRdb applying MiXCR to the PCR reads. Found here are a few hundred thousand distinct CDR3 sequences, 11% of them singletons; the top ten hold roughly 27%. This clonotype was picked up a small number of times. The antigen remains undetermined. Germline V gene sequence: CDR1 SGHAT, CDR2 FQNNGV. Trimming removed 5 bases from V and 5 bases from J; junction bases left unmatched: 10. The CDR3 spans 15 residues. This material consisted of PBMCs, taken before TCRalphabeta/CD19-depleted stem cell transplant. This rearrangement joins TRBV11-2 to TRBJ2-3; 7 bases map to TRBD2. This receptor was taken from a child younger than two with acute myeloid leukemia, due to receive a stem cell transplant. CDR3 loop: CASSPGWLAGDTQYF. The DNA for the CDR3 is TGTGCCAGCAGCCCAGGGTGGTTAGCGGGAGATACGCAGTATTTT.